This entry is about one TCR beta chain. TCRdb independently ran MiXCR on the RT-PCR reads; one entry per CDR3 protein. The repertoire holds about 960,000 distinct CDR3 sequences, with roughly 17% as singletons. This entry belongs to a study of patients and donors after allogeneic stem cell transplantation. Germline loops: CDR1 MNHEY, CDR2 SMNVEV (reference sequence). Deletions cut 5 bases from V and 3 bases from J, with 10 bases between. The CDR3 loop spans 13 amino acids. This clonotype was sampled from a human donor who was either an allogeneic HSCT recipient or a stem cell or donor lymphocyte infusion donor (not recorded which). It is not recorded whose cells these are; they may come from a transplant donor. The specimen was blood, either unsorted or a sorted T cell fraction (not recorded which). This chain connects TRBV27 to TRBJ1-2; D remains ambiguous. The CDR3 protein is CASSRKKDYGYTF. CDR3 DNA sequence: TGTGCCAGCAGTCGAAAGAAGGACTATGGCTACACCTTC.